The TCR beta chain under discussion was sequenced for a study of blood T cells in healthy people across ages. Investigators took around 10 milliliters of peripheral blood from every donor. It was with a sample-barcoded 5' primer and a J-beta primer mix that a second PCR of roughly 6 to 11 cycles was run. TCRdb independently ran MiXCR on the 5' RACE reads; one entry per CDR3 protein. The sample shows some 700,000 distinct CDR3 sequences, roughly 43% of them seen only once. Germline assignment: CDR1 KGHSH and CDR2 LQKENI. This CDR3 has 18 amino acids. After removal of 1 base from V and 0 bases from J, the junction contained 8 bases not matched to a gene. On this clonotype: As yet, its antigen is unknown.

Study observations and caveats: A roughly linear age-dependent decrease characterized TCR beta diversity per million T cells.

J is TRBJ2-5 and V is TRBV18; 10 nucleotides agree with TRBD1. Sequenced sample: blood. The receptor's source is a woman between 55 and 75 years old in good health. CDR3 amino acids: CASSPHSPGQGNQETQYF. In DNA form, the CDR3 reads TGTGCCAGCTCACCACACTCACCGGGACAGGGGAACCAAGAGACCCAGTACTTC. The variable domain in full, completed from reference TRBV18 and TRBJ2-5, reads NAGVMQNPRHLVRRRGQEARLRCSPMKGHSHVYWYRQLPEEGLKFMVYLQKENIIDESGMPKERFSAEFPKEGPSILRIQQVVRGDSAAYFCASSPHSPGQGNQETQYFGPGTRLLVL.